This passage covers 15 T cell receptor beta chains from one sample sequenced in a study of T cell responses to AZD1222 COVID-19 vaccine. Using immunoSEQ multiplex PCR, the repertoire was profiled, and TCRdb retains in-frame clones only, with some absent. The data hold about 96,000 clones, with roughly 88% observed a single time. This specimen was peripheral blood, taken on day 0 of AZD1222 vaccination. These receptors came from an adult in good health.

Only one count was recorded for this clone. J is TRBJ1-6 and V is TRBV2; D uncertain. Trimming left V 4 bases short and J 9 bases short, with 7 bases between. The germline CDR1 and CDR2 sequences are SNHLY and FYNNEI. This CDR3 contains 12 residues. The CDR3 loop reads CASSGSPSPLHF. The CDR3, as DNA: TGTGCCAGCAGTGGATCCCCTTCACCCCTCCACTTT.

This chain uses TRBV7-2 with TRBJ1-2; TRBD1 matches 7 bases. The CDR3 length is 15 residues. V was clipped by 1 base and J by 2 bases; unmatched bases: 4. Germline CDR1 and CDR2: SGHTA and FQGNSA. CDR3 protein: CASSLGAGGNYGYTF. In DNA form, the CDR3 reads TGTGCCAGCAGCTTAGGGGCAGGGGGGAACTATGGCTACACCTTC.

This chain links TRBV9 with TRBJ2-3, with 15 bases identical to TRBD2. Germline CDR1 is SGDLS and CDR2 is YYNGEE. The CDR3 length is 20 residues. Germline trimming cut 0 bases from V and 3 bases from J; bases unmatched to any gene: 11. In nucleotides, the CDR3 is TGTGCCAGCAGCGTAGACGTTGGACTAGCGGGAGGGTTAAAAACAGATACGCAGTATTTT. Amino acid sequence: CASSVDVGLAGGLKTDTQYF.

The chain recombines TRBV7-8 with TRBJ1-2; 8 nucleotides line up with TRBD1. Trimming took 1 base from V and 5 from J; bases not matched to a gene: 6. Germline V gene data show CDR1 as SGHVS and CDR2 as FQNEAQ. The CDR3 contains 15 residues. As DNA, the CDR3 is TGTGCCAGCAGCTTAGTAGCAGGGGGCCAATATGGCTACACCTTC. Translating gives CASSLVAGGQYGYTF.

The V call is TRBV28, the J call TRBJ2-7; D is unresolved. V was trimmed by 1 base and J by 0 bases, leaving 13 bases between them. The CDR3 runs to 16 residues. CDR1 is MDHEN and CDR2 is SYDVKM in the germline V gene. This CDR3 is CASSLFHSASSYEQYF. The CDR3 DNA reads as TGTGCCAGCAGTTTATTCCACAGCGCGAGCTCCTACGAGCAGTACTTC.

V and J are TRBV2 and TRBJ2-7; 10 nucleotides match TRBD1. CDR3 length: 15 residues. The junction had 10 bases not matched to a gene; V was cut back by 6 bases and J by 5 bases. Germline CDR1 SNHLY, CDR2 FYNNEI. The CDR3 loop reads CASSDTDRGLNEQYF. CDR3 in DNA: TGTGCCAGCAGCGATACTGACAGGGGGCTTAACGAGCAGTACTTC.

The genes are TRBV16 and TRBJ2-7, with 9 positions matching TRBD1. The CDR3 totals 14 residues. J was trimmed by 6 bases and V by 5 bases; bases with no gene match: 8. Germline lookup yields CDR1 KGHSY and CDR2 FQNENV. CDR3 nucleotide sequence: TGTGCCAGCAGCTTGGACAGGGGAATTGGCGAGCAGTACTTC. It codes for CASSLDRGIGEQYF.

The chain has TRBV18 and TRBJ1-5; D remains unclear. This CDR3 is built from 15 residues. CDR1 is KGHSH, CDR2 LQKENI, per germline. V shed 1 base and J shed 4 bases, with 11 bases lying between them. The CDR3 is CASSPLKAENQPQHF. The CDR3 coding sequence is TGTGCCAGCTCACCACTAAAGGCAGAAAATCAGCCCCAGCATTTT. Full variable domain (remainder filled in from reference TRBV18 and TRBJ1-5): NAGVMQNPRHLVRRRGQEARLRCSPMKGHSHVYWYRQLPEEGLKFMVYLQKENIIDESGMPKERFSAEFPKEGPSILRIQQVVRGDSAAYFCASSPLKAENQPQHFGDGTRLSIL.

The chain couples TRBV5-1 to TRBJ2-1; 8 bases map to TRBD1. This CDR3 contains 14 residues. The germline gives CDR1 SGHRS, CDR2 YFSETQ. V gave up 4 bases and J gave up 5 bases; unmatched junction bases: 5. CDR3 region: CASSGGQEHNEQFF. Written as DNA, the CDR3 is TGCGCCAGCAGCGGGGGACAGGAACACAATGAGCAGTTCTTC.

The chain links TRBV11-2 to TRBJ2-1; 7 bases align to TRBD1. The CDR3 length is 13 residues. Per the germline V gene, CDR1 is SGHAT and CDR2 is FQNNGV. The J segment lost 5 bases and the V segment lost 10 bases, leaving 8 bases of the junction unmatched. DNA of the CDR3: TGTGCCACGGCCCTGGACAGGAACAATGAGCAGTTCTTC. It yields the protein CATALDRNNEQFF.

V is TRBV7-3 and J is TRBJ2-3; D possibly uses TRBD1 or TRBD2 (5 bases each). CDR1 SGHTA and CDR2 FQGTGA come from the germline V gene. V was pared by 6 bases and J by 0 bases, with 16 bases between. This CDR3 is built from 16 residues. CDR3 sequence reads: CASRYPARGSTDTQYF. The CDR3, as DNA: TGTGCCAGCAGATACCCGGCGAGGGGAAGCACAGATACGCAGTATTTT.

This clone has a single count. The chain joins TRBV5-1 to TRBJ1-4, with 7 positions matching TRBD1. Trimming removed 4 bases from V and 7 bases from J; junction bases left unmatched: 7. This CDR3 has 14 residues. Germline CDR1 SGHRS, CDR2 YFSETQ. The CDR3 spells CASSPPGTAEKLFF. CDR3 DNA: TGCGCCAGCAGCCCTCCCGGGACAGCTGAAAAACTGTTTTTT. Variable domain in full (rest from reference TRBV5-1 and TRBJ1-4): KAGVTQTPRYLIKTRGQQVTLSCSPISGHRSVSWYQQTPGQGLQFLFEYFSETQRNKGNFPGRFSGRQFSNSRSEMNVSTLELGDSALYLCASSPPGTAEKLFFGSGTQLSVL.

This sequence joins TRBV11-2 and TRBJ1-4; no clear D. The V end lost 2 bases, the J end lost 4 bases, and 14 bases lay between the germline ends. CDR1 and CDR2 (germline): SGHAT, FQNNGV. The CDR3 is 16 amino acids. CDR3 sequence: CASSLRLGLGNEKLFF. Here the CDR3 DNA reads TGTGCCAGCAGCTTACGCTTGGGGTTGGGTAATGAAAAACTGTTTTTT.

V is TRBV28 and J is TRBJ1-2; no clear D. Germline V CDR1 and CDR2: MDHEN, SYDVKM. Trimming removed 7 bases at V and 4 bases at J, with 22 bases between. This CDR3 spans 16 amino acids. The CDR3 spells CASTNPFVGDLYGYTF. CDR3 nucleotide sequence: TGTGCCAGCACCAACCCATTTGTTGGCGACCTCTATGGCTACACCTTC.

The chain links TRBV7-9 to TRBJ1-2; D not certain. Per germline, CDR1 SEHNR and CDR2 FQNEAQ (reference sequence). Trimming took off 1 base at V and 5 bases at J, with 17 bases between the two ends. This CDR3 has 16 residues. CDR3 sequence reads: CASSLGDKLVGYGYTF. The CDR3 DNA follows: TGTGCCAGCAGCTTAGGTGACAAGCTAGTTGGATATGGCTACACCTTC. Full variable domain (remainder filled in from reference TRBV7-9 and TRBJ1-2): DTGVSQNPRHKITKRGQNVTFRCDPISEHNRLYWYRQTLGQGPEFLTYFQNEAQLEKSRLLSDRFSAERPKGSFSTLEIQRTEQGDSAMYLCASSLGDKLVGYGYTFGSGTRLTVV.